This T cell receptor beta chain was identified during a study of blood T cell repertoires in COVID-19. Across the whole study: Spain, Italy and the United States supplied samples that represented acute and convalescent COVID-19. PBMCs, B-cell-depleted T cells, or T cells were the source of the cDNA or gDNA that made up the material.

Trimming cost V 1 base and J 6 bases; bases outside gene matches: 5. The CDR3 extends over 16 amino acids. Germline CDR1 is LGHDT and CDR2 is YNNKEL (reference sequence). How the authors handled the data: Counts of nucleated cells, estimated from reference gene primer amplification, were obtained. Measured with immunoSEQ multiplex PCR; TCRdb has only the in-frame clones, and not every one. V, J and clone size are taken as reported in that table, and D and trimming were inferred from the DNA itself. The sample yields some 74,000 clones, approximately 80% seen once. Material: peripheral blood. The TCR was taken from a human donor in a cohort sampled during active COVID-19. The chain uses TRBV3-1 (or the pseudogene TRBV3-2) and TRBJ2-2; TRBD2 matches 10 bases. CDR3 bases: TGTGCCAGCAGCCAAGTTAAGACTAGCGGGCCCGGGGAGCTGTTTTTT. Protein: CASSQVKTSGPGELFF.